This T cell receptor beta chain derives from a study of CD8 T cells in Susac syndrome. The study's findings and limits: An acknowledgment was made by the study that its TCR sequencing and HLA analysis involved relatively few individuals.

RNA amounts of about 0.5 to 1 ug underwent reverse transcription with random hexamers. An immunoSEQ multiplex PCR amplified TCR beta CDR3 over 54 Vbeta and 13 Jbeta. From the immunoSEQ multiplex PCR reads, TCRdb called clonotypes with MiXCR, one entry per CDR3 protein. The top ten clones hold around 0.082% of a sample with approximately 200,000 distinct CDR3 sequences, just under 95% of them seen once. The CDR3 is made up of 13 amino acids. Trimming stripped 3 bases from V and 1 base from J, with 7 bases between. From germline, CDR1 is SGHDN and CDR2 FVKESK. Control patients had untreated stable or active relapsing-remitting multiple sclerosis by revised McDonald criteria. FACS was used to enrich TEMRA cells, whereas the CD8+ and CD4+ T cells were obtained by negative isolation. This clonotype came up a few times. Its specificity is not known.

The sample taken for sequencing was CD4+ T cells from PBMCs. The receptor's source is a human donor with multiple sclerosis. J is TRBJ2-7 and V is TRBV14; D gene unclear. Here the CDR3 DNA reads TGTGCCAGCAGCCATTCCGGTTCCTACGAGCAGTACTTC. Translated, it gives CASSHSGSYEQYF.